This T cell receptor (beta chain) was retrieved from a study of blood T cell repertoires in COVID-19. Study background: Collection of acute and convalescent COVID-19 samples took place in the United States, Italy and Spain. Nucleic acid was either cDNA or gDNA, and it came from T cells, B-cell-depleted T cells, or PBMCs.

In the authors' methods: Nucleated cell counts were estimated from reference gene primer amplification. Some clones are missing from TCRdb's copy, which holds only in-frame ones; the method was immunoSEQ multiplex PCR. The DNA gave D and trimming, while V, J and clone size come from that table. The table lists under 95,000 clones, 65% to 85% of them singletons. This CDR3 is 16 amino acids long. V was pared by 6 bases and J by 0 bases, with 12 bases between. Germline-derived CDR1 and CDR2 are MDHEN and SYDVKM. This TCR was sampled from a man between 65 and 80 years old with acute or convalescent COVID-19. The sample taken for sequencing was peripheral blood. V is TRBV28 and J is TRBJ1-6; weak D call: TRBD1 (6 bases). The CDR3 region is CASRSQGSSYNSPLHF. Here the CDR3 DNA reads TGTGCCAGCAGATCCCAGGGGAGCTCCTATAATTCACCCCTCCACTTT.